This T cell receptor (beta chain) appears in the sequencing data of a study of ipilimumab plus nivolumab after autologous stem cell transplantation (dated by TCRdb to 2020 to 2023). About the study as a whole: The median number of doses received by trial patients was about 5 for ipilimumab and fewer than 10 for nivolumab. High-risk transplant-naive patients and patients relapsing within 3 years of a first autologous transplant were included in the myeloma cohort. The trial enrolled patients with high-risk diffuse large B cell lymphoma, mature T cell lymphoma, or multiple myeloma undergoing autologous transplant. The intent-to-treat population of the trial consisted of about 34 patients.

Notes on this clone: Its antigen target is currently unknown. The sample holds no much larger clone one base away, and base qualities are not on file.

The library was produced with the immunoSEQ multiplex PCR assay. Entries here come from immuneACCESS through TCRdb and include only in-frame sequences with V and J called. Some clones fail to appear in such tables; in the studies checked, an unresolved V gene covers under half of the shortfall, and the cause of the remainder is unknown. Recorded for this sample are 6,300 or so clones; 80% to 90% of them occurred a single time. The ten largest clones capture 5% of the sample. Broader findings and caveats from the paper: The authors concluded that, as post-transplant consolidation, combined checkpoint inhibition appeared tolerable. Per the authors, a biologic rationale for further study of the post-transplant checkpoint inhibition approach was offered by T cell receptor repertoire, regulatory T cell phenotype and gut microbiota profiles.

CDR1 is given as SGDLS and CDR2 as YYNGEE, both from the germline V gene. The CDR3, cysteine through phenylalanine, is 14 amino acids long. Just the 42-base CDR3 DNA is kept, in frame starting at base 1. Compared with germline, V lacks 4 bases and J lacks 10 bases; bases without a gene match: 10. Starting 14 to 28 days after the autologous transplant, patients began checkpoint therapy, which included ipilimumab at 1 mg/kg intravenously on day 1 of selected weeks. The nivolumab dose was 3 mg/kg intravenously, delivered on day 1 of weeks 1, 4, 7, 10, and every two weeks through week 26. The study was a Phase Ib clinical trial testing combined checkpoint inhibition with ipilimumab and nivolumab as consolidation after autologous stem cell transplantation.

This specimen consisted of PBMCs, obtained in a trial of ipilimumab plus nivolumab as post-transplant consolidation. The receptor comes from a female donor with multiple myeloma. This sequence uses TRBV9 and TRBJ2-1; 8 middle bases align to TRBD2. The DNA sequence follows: TGTGCCAGCAGCCCCGCCGATCTAGCGGGCGAGCAGTTCTTC. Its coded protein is CASSPADLAGEQFF.